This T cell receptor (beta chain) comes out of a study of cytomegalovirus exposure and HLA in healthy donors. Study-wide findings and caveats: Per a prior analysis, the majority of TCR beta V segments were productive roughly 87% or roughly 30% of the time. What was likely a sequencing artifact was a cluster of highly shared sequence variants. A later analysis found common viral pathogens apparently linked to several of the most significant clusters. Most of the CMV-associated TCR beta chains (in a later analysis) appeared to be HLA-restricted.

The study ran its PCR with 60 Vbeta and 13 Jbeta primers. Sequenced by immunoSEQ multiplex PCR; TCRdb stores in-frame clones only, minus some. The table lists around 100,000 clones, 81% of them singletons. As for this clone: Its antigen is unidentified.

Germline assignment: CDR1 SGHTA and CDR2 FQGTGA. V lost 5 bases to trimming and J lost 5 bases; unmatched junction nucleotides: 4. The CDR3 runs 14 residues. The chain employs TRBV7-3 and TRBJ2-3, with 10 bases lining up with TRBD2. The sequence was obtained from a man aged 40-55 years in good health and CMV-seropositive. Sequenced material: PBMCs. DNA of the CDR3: TGTGCCAGCAGCCGGACTAGCGGAGGAGATACGCAGTATTTT. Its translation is CASSRTSGGDTQYF.